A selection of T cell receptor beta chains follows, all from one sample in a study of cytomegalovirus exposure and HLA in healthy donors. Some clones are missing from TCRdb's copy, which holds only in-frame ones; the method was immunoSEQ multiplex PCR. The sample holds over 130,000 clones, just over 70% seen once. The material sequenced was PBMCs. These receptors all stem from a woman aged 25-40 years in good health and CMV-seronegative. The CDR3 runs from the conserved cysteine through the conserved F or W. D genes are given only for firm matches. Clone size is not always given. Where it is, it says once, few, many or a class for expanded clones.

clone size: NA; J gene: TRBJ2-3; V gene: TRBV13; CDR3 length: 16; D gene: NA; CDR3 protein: CASSSPGQPSTDTQYF; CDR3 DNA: TGTGCCAGCAGCTCCCCCGGACAGCCTAGCACAGATACGCAGTATTTT
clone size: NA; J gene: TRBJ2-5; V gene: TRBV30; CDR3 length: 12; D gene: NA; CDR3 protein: CAWRSQGETQYF; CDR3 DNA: TGTGCCTGGAGATCCCAGGGGGAGACCCAGTACTTC
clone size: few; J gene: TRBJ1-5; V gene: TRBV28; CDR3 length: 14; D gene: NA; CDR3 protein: CASIAQGRGQPQHF; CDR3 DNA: TGTGCCAGCATTGCGCAGGGGCGCGGTCAGCCCCAGCATTTT
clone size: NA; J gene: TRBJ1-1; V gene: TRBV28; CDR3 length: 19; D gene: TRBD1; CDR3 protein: CASSPARQGAYTAPIEAFF; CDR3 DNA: TGTGCCAGCAGCCCTGCCCGACAGGGTGCCTACACAGCACCGATTGAAGCTTTCTTT
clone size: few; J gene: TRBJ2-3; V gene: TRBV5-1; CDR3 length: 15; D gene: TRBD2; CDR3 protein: CASSWGLAGRDTQYF; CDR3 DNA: TGCGCCAGCAGCTGGGGACTAGCGGGACGCGATACGCAGTATTTT
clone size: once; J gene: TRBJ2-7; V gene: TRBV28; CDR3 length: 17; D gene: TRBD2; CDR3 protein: CASTQRGLAGESYEQYF; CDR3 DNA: TGTGCCAGCACCCAACGGGGACTAGCGGGAGAATCCTACGAGCAGTACTTC
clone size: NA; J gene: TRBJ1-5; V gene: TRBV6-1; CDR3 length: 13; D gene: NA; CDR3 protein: CASDRTGNQPQHF; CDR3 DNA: TGTGCCAGCGATAGGACGGGAAATCAGCCCCAGCATTTT
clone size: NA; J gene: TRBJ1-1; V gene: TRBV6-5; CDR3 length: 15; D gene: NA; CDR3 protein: CASSYFSGEGTEAFF; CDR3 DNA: TGTGCCAGCAGTTACTTTTCAGGGGAAGGAACTGAAGCTTTCTTT
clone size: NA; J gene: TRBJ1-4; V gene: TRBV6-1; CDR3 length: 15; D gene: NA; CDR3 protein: CASSVLSGVPEKLFF; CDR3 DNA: TGTGCCAGCAGTGTTCTATCAGGGGTCCCTGAAAAACTGTTTTTT
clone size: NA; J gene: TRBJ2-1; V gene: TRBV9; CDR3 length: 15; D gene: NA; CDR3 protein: CASSVEQGDYNEQFF; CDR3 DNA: TGTGCCAGCAGCGTAGAACAGGGAGACTACAATGAGCAGTTCTTC
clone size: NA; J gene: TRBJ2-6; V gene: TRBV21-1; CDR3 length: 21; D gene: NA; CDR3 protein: CASSKGGLAGGPNSGANVLTF; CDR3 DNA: TGTGCCAGCAGCAAAGGGGGACTAGCGGGAGGGCCTAACTCTGGGGCCAACGTCCTGACTTTC
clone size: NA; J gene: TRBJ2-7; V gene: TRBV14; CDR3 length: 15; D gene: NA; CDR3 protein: CASSRRGGYSYEQYF; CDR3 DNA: TGTGCCAGCAGCCGGAGGGGGGGATACTCCTACGAGCAGTACTTC
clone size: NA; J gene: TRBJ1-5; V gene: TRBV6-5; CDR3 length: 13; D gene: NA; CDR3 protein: CASTLTANQPQHF; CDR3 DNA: TGTGCCAGCACCTTGACAGCTAATCAGCCCCAGCATTTT
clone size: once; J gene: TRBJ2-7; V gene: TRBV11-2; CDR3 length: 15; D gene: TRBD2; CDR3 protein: CASSSISGSIYEQYF; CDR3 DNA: TGTGCCAGCAGCTCCATCAGCGGGAGTATCTACGAGCAGTACTTC
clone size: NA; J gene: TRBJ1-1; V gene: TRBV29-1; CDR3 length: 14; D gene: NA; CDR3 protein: CSVSRTNPGTEAFF; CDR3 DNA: TGCAGCGTTAGCCGGACAAACCCGGGCACTGAAGCTTTCTTT
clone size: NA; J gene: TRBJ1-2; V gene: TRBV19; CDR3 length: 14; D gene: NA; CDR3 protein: CASSRSGVQHGYTF; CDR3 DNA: TGTGCCAGTAGTCGATCGGGGGTCCAGCATGGCTACACCTTC
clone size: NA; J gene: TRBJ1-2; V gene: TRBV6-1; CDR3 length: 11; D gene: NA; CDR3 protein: CASKGVGRYTF; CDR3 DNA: TGTGCCAGCAAAGGGGTCGGACGCTACACCTTC
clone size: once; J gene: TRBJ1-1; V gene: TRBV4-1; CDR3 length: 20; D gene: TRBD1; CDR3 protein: CASSQDITAGTAARNTEAFF; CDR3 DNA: TGCGCCAGCAGCCAAGATATCACCGCCGGGACAGCGGCCCGAAACACTGAAGCTTTCTTT
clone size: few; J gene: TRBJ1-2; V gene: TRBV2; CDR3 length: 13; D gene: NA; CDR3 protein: CASSEDSPSGYTF; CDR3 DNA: TGTGCCAGCAGTGAAGATTCCCCGAGCGGCTACACCTTC
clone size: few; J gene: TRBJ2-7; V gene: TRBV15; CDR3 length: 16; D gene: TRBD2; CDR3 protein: CATSRRGGRRVYEQYF; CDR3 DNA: TGTGCCACCAGTCGTCGCGGGGGGAGGAGGGTCTACGAGCAGTACTTC
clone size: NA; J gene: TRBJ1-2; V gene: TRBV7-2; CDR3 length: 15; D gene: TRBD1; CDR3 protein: CASSLGTGGVYGYTF; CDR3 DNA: TGTGCCAGCAGCTTAGGGACAGGGGGCGTGTATGGCTACACCTTC
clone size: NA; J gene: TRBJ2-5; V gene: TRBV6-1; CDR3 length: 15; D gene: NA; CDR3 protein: CASSEMGHIQETQYF; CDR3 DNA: TGTGCCAGCAGTGAAATGGGACATATCCAAGAGACCCAGTACTTC
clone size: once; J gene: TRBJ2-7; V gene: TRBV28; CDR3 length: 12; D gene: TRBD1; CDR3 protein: CASSINRGEQYF; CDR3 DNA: TGTGCCAGCAGCATCAACAGGGGCGAGCAGTACTTC
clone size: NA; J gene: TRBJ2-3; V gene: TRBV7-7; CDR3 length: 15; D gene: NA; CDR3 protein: CASSSTGIPTDTQYF; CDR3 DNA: TGTGCTAGCAGCTCAACAGGGATTCCCACAGATACGCAGTATTTT
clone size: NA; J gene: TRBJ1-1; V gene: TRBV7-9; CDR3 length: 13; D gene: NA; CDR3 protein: CASSSQGNTEAFF; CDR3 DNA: TGTGCCAGCAGCTCGCAGGGTAACACTGAAGCTTTCTTT
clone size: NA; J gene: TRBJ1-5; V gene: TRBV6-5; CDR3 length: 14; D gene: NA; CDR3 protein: CASSGRQEHQPQHF; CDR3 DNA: TGTGCCAGCAGTGGACGACAGGAACATCAGCCCCAGCATTTT
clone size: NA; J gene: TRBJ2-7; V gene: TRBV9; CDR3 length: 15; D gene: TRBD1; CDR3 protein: CASSYGQGSSYEQYF; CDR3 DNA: TGTGCCAGCAGCTACGGACAGGGGAGTTCCTACGAGCAGTACTTC
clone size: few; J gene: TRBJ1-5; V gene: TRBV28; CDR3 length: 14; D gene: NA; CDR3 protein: CATLIGYRNQPQHF; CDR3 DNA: TGTGCTACTCTAATCGGGTATCGGAATCAGCCCCAGCATTTT
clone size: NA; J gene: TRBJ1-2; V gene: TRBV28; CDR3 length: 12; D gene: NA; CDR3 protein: CASSSMRRGYTF; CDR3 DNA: TGTGCCAGCAGTAGCATGAGGAGAGGCTACACCTTC
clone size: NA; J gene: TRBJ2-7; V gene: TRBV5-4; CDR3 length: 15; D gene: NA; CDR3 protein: CASSLGTAGLYEQYF; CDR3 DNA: TGTGCCAGCAGCTTGGGAACGGCAGGGTTGTACGAGCAGTACTTC
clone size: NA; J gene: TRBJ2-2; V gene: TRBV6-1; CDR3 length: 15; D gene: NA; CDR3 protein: CASSASAGAAGELFF; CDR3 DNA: TGTGCCAGCAGCGCTTCTGCCGGAGCGGCCGGGGAGCTGTTTTTT
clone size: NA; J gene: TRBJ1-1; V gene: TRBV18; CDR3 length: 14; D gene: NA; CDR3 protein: CASSPGASATEAFF; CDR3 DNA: TGTGCCAGCTCACCGGGGGCGTCCGCCACTGAAGCTTTCTTT
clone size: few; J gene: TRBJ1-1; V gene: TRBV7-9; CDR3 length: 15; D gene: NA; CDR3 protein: CASSLGAAMNTEAFF; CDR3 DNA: TGTGCCAGCAGCTTGGGGGCGGCCATGAACACTGAAGCTTTCTTT
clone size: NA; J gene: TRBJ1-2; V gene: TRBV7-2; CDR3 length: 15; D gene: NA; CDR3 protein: CASSLMGGNDYGYTF; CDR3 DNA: TGTGCCAGCAGCTTAATGGGGGGGAATGACTATGGCTACACCTTC
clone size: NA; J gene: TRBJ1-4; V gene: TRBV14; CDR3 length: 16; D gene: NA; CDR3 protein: CASSIRQFATNEKLFF; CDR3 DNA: TGTGCCAGCAGCATCCGACAGTTTGCAACTAATGAAAAACTGTTTTTT
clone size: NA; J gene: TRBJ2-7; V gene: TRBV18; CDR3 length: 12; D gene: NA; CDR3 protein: CASSPTGYEQYF; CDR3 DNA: TGTGCCAGCTCACCCACAGGCTACGAGCAGTACTTC
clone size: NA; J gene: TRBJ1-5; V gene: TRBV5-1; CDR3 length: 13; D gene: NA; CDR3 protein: CASSLGGDQPQHF; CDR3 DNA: TGCGCCAGCAGCTTGGGGGGAGATCAGCCCCAGCATTTT
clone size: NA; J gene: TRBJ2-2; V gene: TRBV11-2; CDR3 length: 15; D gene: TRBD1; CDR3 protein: CASSWDRVRPGELFF; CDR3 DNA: TGTGCCAGCAGCTGGGACAGGGTACGGCCCGGGGAGCTGTTTTTT
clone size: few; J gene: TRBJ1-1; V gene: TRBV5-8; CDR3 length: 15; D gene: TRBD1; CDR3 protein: CASSRTGGAGTEAFF; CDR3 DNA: TGTGCCAGCAGCCGAACAGGGGGCGCAGGTACTGAAGCTTTCTTT
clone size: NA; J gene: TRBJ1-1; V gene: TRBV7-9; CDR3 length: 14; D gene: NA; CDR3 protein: CASSPTGSNTEAFF; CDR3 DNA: TGTGCCAGCAGCCCTACAGGATCCAACACTGAAGCTTTCTTT
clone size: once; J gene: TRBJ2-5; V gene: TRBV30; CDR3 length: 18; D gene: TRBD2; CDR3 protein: CAWSTGASGGRKQETQYF; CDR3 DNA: TGTGCCTGGAGCACCGGGGCTAGCGGGGGGAGGAAGCAAGAGACCCAGTACTTC
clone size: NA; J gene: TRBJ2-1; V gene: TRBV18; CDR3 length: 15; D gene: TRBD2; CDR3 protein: CASSRAGDSYNEQFF; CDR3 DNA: TGTGCCAGCTCACGGGCGGGAGACAGTTACAATGAGCAGTTCTTC
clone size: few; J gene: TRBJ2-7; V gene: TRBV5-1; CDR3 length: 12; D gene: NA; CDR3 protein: CASSGSSYEQYF; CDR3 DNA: TGCGCCAGCAGCGGGAGCTCCTACGAGCAGTACTTC
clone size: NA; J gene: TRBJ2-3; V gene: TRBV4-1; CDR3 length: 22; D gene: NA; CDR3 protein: CASSPGTGVFAGGPRRADTQYF; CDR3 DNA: TGCGCCAGCAGTCCCGGGACAGGGGTATTCGCGGGAGGGCCACGACGTGCAGATACGCAGTATTTT
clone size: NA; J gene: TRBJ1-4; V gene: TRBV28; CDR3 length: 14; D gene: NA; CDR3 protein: CASSYGGINEKLFF; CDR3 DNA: TGTGCCAGCAGTTATGGGGGGATCAATGAAAAACTGTTTTTT
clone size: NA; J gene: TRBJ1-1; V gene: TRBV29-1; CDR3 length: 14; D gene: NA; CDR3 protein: CSVVRGGRGTEAFF; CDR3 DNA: TGCAGCGTTGTAAGGGGCGGGAGGGGCACTGAAGCTTTCTTT